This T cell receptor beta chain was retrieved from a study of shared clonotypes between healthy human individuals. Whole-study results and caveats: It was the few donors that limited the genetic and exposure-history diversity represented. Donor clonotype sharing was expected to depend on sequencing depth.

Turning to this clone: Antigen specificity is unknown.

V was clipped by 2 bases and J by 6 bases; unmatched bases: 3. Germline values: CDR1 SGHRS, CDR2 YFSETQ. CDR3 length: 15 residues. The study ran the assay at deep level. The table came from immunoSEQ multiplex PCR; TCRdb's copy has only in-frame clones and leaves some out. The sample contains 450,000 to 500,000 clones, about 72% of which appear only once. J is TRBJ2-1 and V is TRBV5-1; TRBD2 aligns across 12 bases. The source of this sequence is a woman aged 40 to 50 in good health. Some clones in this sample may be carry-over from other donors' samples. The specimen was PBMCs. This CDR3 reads CASSLRTSGANEQFF. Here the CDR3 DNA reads TGCGCCAGCAGCTTACGGACTAGCGGGGCCAATGAGCAGTTCTTC.